These T cell receptor beta chains were read from a single sample in a study of T-cell memory formation after mild COVID-19. TCRdb reprocessed the 5' RACE reads via MiXCR and lists one record per CDR3 protein. The sample has hundreds of thousands of distinct CDR3 sequences, roughly 17% seen once. The source material was PBMCs or a T cell subset sorted from them (not recorded which). The source is an adult woman who had mild COVID-19 (a few samples of this study predate the infection). Cell type and time point are not known. Each CDR3 is given with its conserved first and last residue. D genes are given only for firm matches. Rows give clone size only sometimes, using once, few, many, or a class for an expanded clone.

J | size | D | V | DNA | CDR3
TRBJ1-6 | few | . | TRBV19 | TGTGCCAGTAGTATCCCCGGGGTTAATTCACCCCTCCACTTT | CASSIPGVNSPLHF
TRBJ2-5 | few | . | TRBV9 | TGTGCCAGCAGCGTAGATCCAGGCTCACAAGAGACCCAGTACTTC | CASSVDPGSQETQYF
TRBJ2-4 | . | TRBD2 | TRBV7-9 | TGTGCCAGCAGCTCGAGCCCCGGGACTAGCGGGGGGGTCGCCAAAAACATTCAGTACTTC | CASSSSPGTSGGVAKNIQYF
TRBJ2-2 | . | TRBD1 | TRBV12-3/TRBV12-4 | TGTGCCAGCAGGAGAGACAGGGGGAGCACCGGGGAGCTGTTTTTT | CASRRDRGSTGELFF
TRBJ2-7 | once | TRBD1 | TRBV9 | TGTGCCAGCAGCGTCGACAGGGCGGCCACAGGCTACGAGCAGTACTTC | CASSVDRAATGYEQYF
TRBJ2-1 | . | TRBD2 | TRBV29-1 | TGCAGCGCTAGTGACCCGGGACTAGCGGGGAATGAGCAGTTCTTC | CSASDPGLAGNEQFF
TRBJ2-1 | . | . | TRBV7-3 | TGTGCCAGCAGCCCCGGTCGGGGGCCGTCCTACAATGAGCAGTTCTTC | CASSPGRGPSYNEQFF
TRBJ1-5 | . | . | TRBV24-1 | TGTGCCACCAGTTTGGCGGGGGGCAATCAGCCCCAGCATTTT | CATSLAGGNQPQHF
TRBJ2-7 | . | TRBD2 | TRBV7-2 | TGTGCCAGCAGCTTAGCCGCGGGAGAGGTCCACGAGCAGTACTTC | CASSLAAGEVHEQYF
TRBJ1-1 | few | . | TRBV7-9 | TGTGCCAGCAGCTTACGGCGGGTGAACACTGAAGCTTTCTTT | CASSLRRVNTEAFF
TRBJ2-1 | few | . | TRBV5-1 | TGCGCCAGCAGCTTGGTAGGGAGTCGCAATGAGCAGTTCTTC | CASSLVGSRNEQFF
TRBJ2-7 | once | . | TRBV5-1 | TGCGCCAGCAGCTACATTCAGGACTACGAGCAGTACTTC | CASSYIQDYEQYF
TRBJ1-2 | . | . | TRBV7-9 | TGTGCCAGCAGCTTAGAGTACGGAAACTATGGCTACACCTTC | CASSLEYGNYGYTF
TRBJ1-1 | few | . | TRBV5-1 | TGCGCCAGCAGCTTCCGAAGTGTGAACACTGAAGCTTTCTTT | CASSFRSVNTEAFF
TRBJ2-3 | many | . | TRBV5-4 | TGTGCCAGCAGCTTGATACCCACAGATACGCAGTATTTT | CASSLIPTDTQYF
TRBJ1-1 | . | . | TRBV12-3/TRBV12-4 | TGTGCCAGCAGTTCCACGGGCGAACGGGCTGAAGCTTTCTTT | CASSSTGERAEAFF
TRBJ2-5 | few | TRBD2 | TRBV7-2 | TGTGCCAGCAGCTTAGCGGGGGCGGGAGGGAAGACCCAGTACTTC | CASSLAGAGGKTQYF
TRBJ2-5 | few | TRBD1 | TRBV5-1 | TGCGCCAGCGAAACCGGACAGGGCTGGGGAGAGACCCAGTACTTC | CASETGQGWGETQYF
TRBJ1-4 | few | . | TRBV3-1 | TGTGCCAGCAGCCAACCTCCTACCGGGAAGCTGTTTTTT | CASSQPPTGKLFF
TRBJ2-1 | . | . | TRBV27 | TGTGCCAGCAGTTTCTCCCTGAGCAATGAGCAGTTCTTC | CASSFSLSNEQFF
TRBJ2-1 | few | . | TRBV7-9 | TGTGCCAGCAGCTTAGCAGGGTTGGACAGCAATGAGCAGTTCTTC | CASSLAGLDSNEQFF
TRBJ2-2 | . | TRBD2 | TRBV29-1 | TGCAGCGTTGGGACTAGCGGTCCGGCCGGGGAGCTGTTTTTT | CSVGTSGPAGELFF
TRBJ1-4 | . | TRBD1 | TRBV7-9 | TGTGCCAGCAGCACCGGGACAGGAAGCTTAAAGGGGGAAAAACTGTTTTTT | CASSTGTGSLKGEKLFF
TRBJ2-2 | few | . | TRBV5-1 | TGCGCCAGCAGCTCCGGGGAGGAAGAGGAGCTGTTTTTT | CASSSGEEEELFF
TRBJ2-2 | . | . | TRBV11-3 | TGTGCCAGCATTGAAGGGCCGAGCGGGGAGCTGTTTTTT | CASIEGPSGELFF
TRBJ2-1 | . | TRBD1 | TRBV7-7 | TGTGCCAGCAGCAACGGCCGGGACAGGTACAATGAGCAGTTCTTC | CASSNGRDRYNEQFF
TRBJ2-3 | few | TRBD2 | TRBV11-2 | TGTGCCAGCATTGAAGCGGGGTCTGGGTTTTTAGATACGCAGTATTTT | CASIEAGSGFLDTQYF
TRBJ1-3 | . | . | TRBV7-6 | TGTGCCAGCAGCTTAATAGCCCAGGGGAGCACTGGAAACACCATATATTTT | CASSLIAQGSTGNTIYF
TRBJ1-2 | few | . | TRBV5-1 | TGCGCCAGCAGCGTGGACAAGAACTATGGCTACACCTTC | CASSVDKNYGYTF
TRBJ2-1 | many | TRBD1 | TRBV9 | TGTGCCAGCAGCATGAGACAGGGGGCGAATGAGCAGTTCTTC | CASSMRQGANEQFF
TRBJ2-3 | many | . | TRBV7-9 | TGTGCCAGCAGCTTAGTGGTACAGCCAGATACGCAGTATTTT | CASSLVVQPDTQYF
TRBJ2-7 | . | . | TRBV7-6 | TGTGCCAGCAGCCCAGGGTTCGACGAGCAGTACTTC | CASSPGFDEQYF
TRBJ2-3 | . | . | TRBV30 | TGTGCCTGGAGCCCAGGGAGCACAGATACGCAGTATTTT | CAWSPGSTDTQYF
TRBJ2-7 | few | TRBD2 | TRBV20-1 | TGCAGTGCTCCCCTCCCGGGACTAGCTTTCTACGAGCAGTACTTC | CSAPLPGLAFYEQYF
TRBJ2-7 | . | . | TRBV30 | TGTGCCTGGAGTCTTCTTTACGAGCAGTACTTC | CAWSLLYEQYF
TRBJ1-4 | few | . | TRBV4-2 | TGTGCCAGCAGCCAAACTGATCGGGCAACTAATGAAAAACTGTTTTTT | CASSQTDRATNEKLFF
TRBJ2-1 | few | TRBD2 | TRBV20-1 | TGCAGTGCTAGAGATCTAGCGGGGGGCGACTCTTGGGGGCAGTTCTTC | CSARDLAGGDSWGQFF
TRBJ1-1 | few | TRBD1 | TRBV24-1 | TGTGCCACCAGGATGACAGGGTCAAACACTGAAGCTTTCTTT | CATRMTGSNTEAFF